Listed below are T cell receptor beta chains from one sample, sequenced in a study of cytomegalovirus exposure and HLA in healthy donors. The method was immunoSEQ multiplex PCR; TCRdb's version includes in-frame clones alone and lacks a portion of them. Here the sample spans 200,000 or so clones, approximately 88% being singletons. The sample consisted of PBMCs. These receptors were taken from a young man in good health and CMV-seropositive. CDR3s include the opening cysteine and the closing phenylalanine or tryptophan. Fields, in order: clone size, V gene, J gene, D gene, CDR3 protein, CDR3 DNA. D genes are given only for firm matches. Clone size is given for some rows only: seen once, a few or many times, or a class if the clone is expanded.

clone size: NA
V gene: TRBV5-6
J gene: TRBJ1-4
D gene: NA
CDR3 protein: CASSLSHQGSEKLFF
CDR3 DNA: TGTGCCAGCAGCTTGAGTCACCAGGGTAGCGAAAAACTGTTTTTT

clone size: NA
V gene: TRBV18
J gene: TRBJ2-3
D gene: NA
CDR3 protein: CASSPQGQHSTDTQYF
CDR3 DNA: TGTGCCAGCTCACCCCAAGGACAACATAGCACAGATACGCAGTATTTT

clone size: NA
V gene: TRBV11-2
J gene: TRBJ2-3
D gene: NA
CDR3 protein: CASSPEGRSTDTQYF
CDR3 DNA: TGTGCCAGCAGCCCAGAGGGCAGAAGCACAGATACGCAGTATTTT

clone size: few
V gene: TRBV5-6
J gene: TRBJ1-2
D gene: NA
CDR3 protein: CASSTAGGLNYGYTF
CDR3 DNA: TGTGCCAGCAGCACGGCGGGAGGGCTTAACTATGGCTACACCTTC

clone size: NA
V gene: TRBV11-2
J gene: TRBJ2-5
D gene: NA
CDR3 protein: CASSLGSRVETQYF
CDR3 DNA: TGTGCCAGCAGCTTAGGCAGCCGGGTTGAGACCCAGTACTTC

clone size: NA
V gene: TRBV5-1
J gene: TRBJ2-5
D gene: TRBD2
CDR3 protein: CASSFGGGRANQETQYF
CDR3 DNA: TGCGCCAGCAGCTTTGGCGGCGGGAGGGCAAACCAAGAGACCCAGTACTTC

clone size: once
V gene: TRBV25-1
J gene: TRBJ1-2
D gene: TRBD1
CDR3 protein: CASSEYVPPRQGKSGYTF
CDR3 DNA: TGTGCCAGCAGTGAATATGTCCCCCCCCGACAGGGGAAAAGTGGCTACACCTTC

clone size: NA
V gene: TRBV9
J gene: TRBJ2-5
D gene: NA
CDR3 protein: CASSSVGATQYF
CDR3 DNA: TGTGCCAGCAGCTCGGTGGGGGCGACCCAGTACTTC

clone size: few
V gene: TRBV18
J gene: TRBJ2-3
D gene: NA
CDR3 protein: CASSPGAPTDTQYF
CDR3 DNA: TGTGCCAGCTCACCCGGAGCCCCGACAGATACGCAGTATTTT

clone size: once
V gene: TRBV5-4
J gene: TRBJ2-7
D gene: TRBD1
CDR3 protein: CASSLAVSGQGADEQYF
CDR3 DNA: TGTGCCAGCAGCTTGGCCGTCTCCGGACAGGGGGCCGACGAGCAGTACTTC

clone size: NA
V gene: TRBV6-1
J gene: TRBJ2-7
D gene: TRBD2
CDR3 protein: CASSAPSGRTYEQYF
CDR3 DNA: TGTGCCAGCAGTGCCCCTAGCGGGAGGACGTACGAGCAGTACTTC

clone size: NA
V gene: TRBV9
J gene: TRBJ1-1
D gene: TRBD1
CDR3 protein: CASSGTGPLEAFF
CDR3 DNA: TGTGCCAGCAGCGGGACAGGGCCTTTAGAAGCTTTCTTT

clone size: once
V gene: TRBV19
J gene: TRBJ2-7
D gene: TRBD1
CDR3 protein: CASSTPGQGYYEQYF
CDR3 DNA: TGTGCCAGTAGTACACCGGGACAGGGGTACTACGAGCAGTACTTC

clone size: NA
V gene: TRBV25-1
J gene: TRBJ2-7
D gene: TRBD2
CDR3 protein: CASSPRSLAGGASYEQYF
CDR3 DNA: TGTGCCAGCAGTCCAAGATCCTTAGCGGGAGGGGCCTCCTACGAGCAGTACTTC

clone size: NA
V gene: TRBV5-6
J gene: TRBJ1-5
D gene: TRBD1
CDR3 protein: CASSATGADQPQHF
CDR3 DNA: TGTGCCAGCAGCGCGACAGGGGCAGATCAGCCCCAGCATTTT

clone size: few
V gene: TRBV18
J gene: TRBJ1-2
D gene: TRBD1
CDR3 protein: CASSTDRGRAYGYTF
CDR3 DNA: TGTGCCAGCTCTACCGACAGGGGGCGAGCGTATGGCTACACCTTC

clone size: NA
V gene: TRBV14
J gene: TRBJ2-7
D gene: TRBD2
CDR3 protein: CASSQQPLAGGDEQYF
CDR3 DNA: TGTGCCAGCAGCCAACAACCCCTAGCGGGAGGAGACGAGCAGTACTTC

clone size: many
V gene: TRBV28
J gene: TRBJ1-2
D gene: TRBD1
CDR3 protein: CASRPRGLAYGYTF
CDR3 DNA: TGTGCCAGCAGGCCTAGGGGGCTGGCCTATGGCTACACCTTC

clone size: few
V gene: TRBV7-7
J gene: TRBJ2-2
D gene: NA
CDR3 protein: CASSASTGLTGELFF
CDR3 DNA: TGTGCCAGCAGCGCGTCCACCGGTCTAACCGGGGAGCTGTTTTTT

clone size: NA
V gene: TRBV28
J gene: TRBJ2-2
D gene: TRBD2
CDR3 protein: CASSFPTSGRELFF
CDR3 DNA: TGTGCCAGCAGTTTCCCGACTAGCGGGAGGGAGCTGTTTTTT

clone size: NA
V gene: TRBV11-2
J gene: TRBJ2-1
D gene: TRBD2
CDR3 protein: CASSFGLAVNEQFF
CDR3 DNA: TGTGCCAGCAGCTTCGGGCTAGCGGTCAATGAGCAGTTCTTC

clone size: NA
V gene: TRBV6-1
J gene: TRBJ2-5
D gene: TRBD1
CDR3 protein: CASSGGTGVTYQETQYF
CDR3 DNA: TGTGCCAGCAGTGGCGGGACAGGGGTTACGTACCAAGAGACCCAGTACTTC

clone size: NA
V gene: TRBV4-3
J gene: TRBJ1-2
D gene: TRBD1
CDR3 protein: CASSLIRQGSRKVYTF
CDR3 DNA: TGCGCCAGCAGCCTGATACGACAGGGTTCGAGGAAGGTCTACACCTTC

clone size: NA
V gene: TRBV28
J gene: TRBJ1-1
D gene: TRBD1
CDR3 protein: CASSRQGAVTEAFF
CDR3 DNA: TGTGCCAGCTCTCGACAGGGGGCCGTCACTGAAGCTTTCTTT

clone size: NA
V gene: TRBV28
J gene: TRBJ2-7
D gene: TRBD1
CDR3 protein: CASSPLRDRGRREYF
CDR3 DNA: TGTGCCAGCAGCCCGCTCCGGGACAGGGGGCGAAGGGAGTACTTC

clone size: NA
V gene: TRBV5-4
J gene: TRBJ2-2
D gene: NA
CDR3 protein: CASSLPQFAGELFF
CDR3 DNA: TGTGCCAGCAGCTTGCCCCAGTTTGCCGGGGAGCTGTTTTTT

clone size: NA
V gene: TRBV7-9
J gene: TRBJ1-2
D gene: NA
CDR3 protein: CASSLAETGDGYTF
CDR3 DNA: TGTGCCAGCAGCTTAGCGGAGACGGGTGACGGCTACACCTTC

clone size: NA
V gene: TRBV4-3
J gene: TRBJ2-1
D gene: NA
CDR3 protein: CASSQDLDSSSEQFF
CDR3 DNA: TGCGCCAGCAGCCAAGACCTGGACAGTTCTTCTGAGCAGTTCTTC

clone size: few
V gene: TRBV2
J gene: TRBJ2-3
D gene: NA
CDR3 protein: CASLFLRGSKDTQYF
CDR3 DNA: TGTGCCAGCCTATTCCTCCGGGGGTCGAAAGATACGCAGTATTTT

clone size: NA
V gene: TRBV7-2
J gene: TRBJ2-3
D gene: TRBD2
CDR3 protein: CASSGYPTSGRPDTQYF
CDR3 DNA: TGTGCCAGCAGCGGCTACCCGACTAGCGGGAGGCCAGATACGCAGTATTTT

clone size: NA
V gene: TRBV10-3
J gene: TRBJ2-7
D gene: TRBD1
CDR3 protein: CAKSRDRAAEQYF
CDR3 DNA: TGTGCCAAAAGCCGGGACAGGGCCGCCGAGCAGTACTTC

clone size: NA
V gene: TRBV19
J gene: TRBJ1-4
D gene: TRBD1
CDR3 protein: CASSVDRVTNEKLFF
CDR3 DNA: TGTGCCAGTAGTGTGGACAGGGTAACTAATGAAAAACTGTTTTTT

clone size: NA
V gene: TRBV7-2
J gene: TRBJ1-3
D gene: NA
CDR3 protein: CASSLASTGLSGNTIYF
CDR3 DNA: TGTGCCAGCAGCTTAGCGAGTACAGGGCTCTCTGGAAACACCATATATTTT

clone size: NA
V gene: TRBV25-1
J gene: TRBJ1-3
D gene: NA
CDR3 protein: CASSLGTRSGNTIYF
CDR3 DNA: TGTGCCAGCAGCTTAGGGACTCGGTCTGGAAACACCATATATTTT

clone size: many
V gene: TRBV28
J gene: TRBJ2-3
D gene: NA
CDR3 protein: CASSFVAGTDTQYF
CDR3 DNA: TGTGCCAGCAGTTTTGTAGCGGGCACAGATACGCAGTATTTT

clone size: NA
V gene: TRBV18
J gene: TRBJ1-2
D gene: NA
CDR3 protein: CASSPREGHGYTF
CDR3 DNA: TGTGCCAGCTCACCACGGGAGGGCCATGGCTACACCTTC

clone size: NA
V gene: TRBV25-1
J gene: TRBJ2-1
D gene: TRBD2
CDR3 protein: CASSESGTRSFF
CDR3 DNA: TGTGCCAGCAGTGAATCAGGGACTAGGTCGTTCTTC

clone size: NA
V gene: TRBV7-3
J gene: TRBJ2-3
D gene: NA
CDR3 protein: CASSEGTDTTDTQYF
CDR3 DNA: TGTGCCAGCAGCGAAGGGACTGATACCACAGATACGCAGTATTTT

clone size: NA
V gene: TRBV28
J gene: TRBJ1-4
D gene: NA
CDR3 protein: CASRPPEVEKLFF
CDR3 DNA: TGTGCCAGCAGACCACCGGAGGTTGAAAAACTGTTTTTT

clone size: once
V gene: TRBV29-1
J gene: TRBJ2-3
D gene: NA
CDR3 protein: CSVEGSGIPLHTTDTQYF
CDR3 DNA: TGCAGCGTTGAAGGGTCAGGGATCCCCCTTCACACAACAGATACGCAGTATTTT

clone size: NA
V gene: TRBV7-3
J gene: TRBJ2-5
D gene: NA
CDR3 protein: CASSLGAGSQETQYF
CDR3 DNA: TGTGCCAGCAGCCTAGGCGCGGGGAGCCAAGAGACCCAGTACTTC

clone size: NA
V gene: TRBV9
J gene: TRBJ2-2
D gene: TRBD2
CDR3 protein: CASSVRGAGELFF
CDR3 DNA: TGTGCCAGCAGCGTCCGGGGGGCCGGGGAGCTGTTTTTT

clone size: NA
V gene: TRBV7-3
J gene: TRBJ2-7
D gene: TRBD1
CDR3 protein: CASSADRSYEQYF
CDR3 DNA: TGTGCCAGCAGCGCGGACAGGTCCTACGAGCAGTACTTC

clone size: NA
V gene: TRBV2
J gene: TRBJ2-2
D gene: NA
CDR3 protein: CAGSRIGNTGELFF
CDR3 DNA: TGTGCCGGATCCAGGATTGGGAACACCGGGGAGCTGTTTTTT

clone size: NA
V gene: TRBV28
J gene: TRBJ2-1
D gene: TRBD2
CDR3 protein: CASSQGLVESNEQFF
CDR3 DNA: TGTGCCAGCAGTCAGGGACTAGTGGAGTCCAATGAGCAGTTCTTC

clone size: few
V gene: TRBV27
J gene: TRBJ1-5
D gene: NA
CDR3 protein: CASSLDGGGKPQHF
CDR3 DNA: TGTGCCAGCAGTTTGGACGGAGGTGGTAAGCCCCAGCATTTT

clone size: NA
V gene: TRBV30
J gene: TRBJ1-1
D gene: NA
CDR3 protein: CAWSGGLTMNTEAFF
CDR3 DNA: TGTGCCTGGAGTGGGGGACTGACCATGAACACTGAAGCTTTCTTT

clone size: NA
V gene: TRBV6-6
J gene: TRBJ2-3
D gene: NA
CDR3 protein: CASSPADTQYF
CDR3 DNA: TGTGCCAGCAGTCCCGCGGATACGCAGTATTTT

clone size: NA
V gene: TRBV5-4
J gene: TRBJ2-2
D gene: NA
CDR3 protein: CASSFATSNTGELFF
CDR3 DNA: TGTGCCAGCAGCTTCGCGACATCGAACACCGGGGAGCTGTTTTTT

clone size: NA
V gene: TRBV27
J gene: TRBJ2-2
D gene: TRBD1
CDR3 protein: CASSFTGAGELFF
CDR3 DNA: TGTGCCAGCAGTTTTACAGGGGCCGGGGAGCTGTTTTTT

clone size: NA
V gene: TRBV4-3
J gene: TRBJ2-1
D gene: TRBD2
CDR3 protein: CASSQDSLAGGPNEQFF
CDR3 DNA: TGCGCCAGCAGCCAAGACTCCCTAGCGGGAGGGCCTAATGAGCAGTTCTTC

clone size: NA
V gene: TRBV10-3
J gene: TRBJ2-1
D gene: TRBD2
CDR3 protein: CAISEGLAGVGEQFF
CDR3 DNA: TGTGCCATCAGCGAGGGACTAGCGGGAGTCGGTGAGCAGTTCTTC

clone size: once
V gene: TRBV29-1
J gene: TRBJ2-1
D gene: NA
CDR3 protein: CSVVAGSLNEQFF
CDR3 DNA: TGCAGCGTTGTGGCGGGCAGCCTGAATGAGCAGTTCTTC

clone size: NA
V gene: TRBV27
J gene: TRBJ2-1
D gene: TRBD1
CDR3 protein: CASSHRTGTAEQFF
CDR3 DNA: TGTGCCAGCAGTCACCGGACAGGGACGGCTGAGCAGTTCTTC

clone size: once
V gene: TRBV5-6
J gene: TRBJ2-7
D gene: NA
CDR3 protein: CASSLRGWDYEQYF
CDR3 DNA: TGTGCCAGCAGCTTGAGAGGGTGGGACTACGAGCAGTACTTC

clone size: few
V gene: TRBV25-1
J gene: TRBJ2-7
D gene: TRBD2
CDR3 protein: CASCGRISNEQYF
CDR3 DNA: TGTGCCAGTTGCGGGAGGATCAGTAACGAGCAGTACTTC

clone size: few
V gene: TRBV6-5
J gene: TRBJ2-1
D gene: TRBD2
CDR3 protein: CASSYPQSGSRNEQFF
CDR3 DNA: TGTGCCAGCAGTTACCCCCAGAGCGGGAGTAGGAATGAGCAGTTCTTC

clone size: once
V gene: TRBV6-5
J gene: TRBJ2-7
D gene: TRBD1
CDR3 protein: CASSYTGQGKREQYF
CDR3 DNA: TGTGCCAGCAGTTACACAGGACAGGGGAAGAGGGAGCAGTACTTC

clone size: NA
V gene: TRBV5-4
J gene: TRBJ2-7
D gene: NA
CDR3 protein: CASSLSVTYEQYF
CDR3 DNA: TGTGCCAGCAGCTTGTCAGTAACCTACGAGCAGTACTTC

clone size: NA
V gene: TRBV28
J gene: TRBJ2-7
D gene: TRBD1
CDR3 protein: CASTGQLLYEQYF
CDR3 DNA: TGTGCCAGCACGGGACAGCTCCTCTACGAGCAGTACTTC